This entry is about one TCR beta chain. Its antigen is unidentified. The sample originates from a study of beta chain features in type 1 diabetes. Whole-study context: All samples together contributed 95 million to 110 million sorted cells for examination.

Study outcomes and limitations: The VDJ junctions of type 1 diabetes patients carried fewer insertions and more deletions. Whether HLA type affects TCRB rearrangement stayed undetermined in the present work.

The authors reverse transcribed all of the isolated RNA, so sequencing captured expressed TCRB transcripts. TCRdb keeps only in-frame clones here, not all; method: immunoSEQ multiplex PCR. This table has roughly 170,000 clones, 13% appearing once. CDR1 is SGHAT, CDR2 FQNNGV, per germline. The CDR3 is 13 amino acids. Between the trimmed V and J ends, which lost 4 bases and 4 bases, there was a span of 10 bases. Each sorted fraction was over 98% pure. The origin of this receptor is a woman aged 18-30 years in good health. The sample was central memory CD4+ T cells from blood. The chain couples TRBV11-2 to TRBJ1-2; D gene unclear. CDR3 residues: CASSSETFYGYTF. CDR3 sequence (DNA): TGTGCCAGCAGCTCTGAGACTTTCTATGGCTACACCTTC.